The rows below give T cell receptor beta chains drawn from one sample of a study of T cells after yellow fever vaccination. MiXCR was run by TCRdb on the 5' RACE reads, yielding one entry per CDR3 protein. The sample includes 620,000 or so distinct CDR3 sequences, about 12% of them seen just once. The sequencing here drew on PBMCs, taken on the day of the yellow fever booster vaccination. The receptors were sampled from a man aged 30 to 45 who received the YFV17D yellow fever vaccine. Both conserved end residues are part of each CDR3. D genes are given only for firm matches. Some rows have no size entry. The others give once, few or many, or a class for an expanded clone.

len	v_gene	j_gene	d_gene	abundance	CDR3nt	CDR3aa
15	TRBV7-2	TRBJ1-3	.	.	TGTGCCAGCAGCAGACCGACAGTCTCTGGAAACACCATATATTTT	CASSRPTVSGNTIYF
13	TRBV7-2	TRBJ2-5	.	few	TGTGCCAGCAGCGCGGACTGGTGGGAGACCCAGTACTTC	CASSADWWETQYF
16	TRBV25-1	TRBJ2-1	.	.	TGTGCCAGCAGTGAATACCCGGGAGCACTCTACAATGAGCAGTTCTTC	CASSEYPGALYNEQFF
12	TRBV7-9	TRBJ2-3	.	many	TGTGCCAGCAGCATACAGACAGATACGCAGTATTTT	CASSIQTDTQYF
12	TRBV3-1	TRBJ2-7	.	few	TGTGCCAGCATCTCCCCCGGGGACGAGCAGTACTTC	CASISPGDEQYF
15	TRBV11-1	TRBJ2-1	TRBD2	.	TGTGCCAGCAGCTTTGCTCTAGCGGCTTACAATGAGCAGTTCTTC	CASSFALAAYNEQFF
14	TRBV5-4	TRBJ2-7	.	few	TGTGCCAGCAGCTTGGATCAGGGAACCTACGAGCAGTACTTC	CASSLDQGTYEQYF
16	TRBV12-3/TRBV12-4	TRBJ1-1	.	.	TGTGCCAGCAGTGGACGAGGGACAACCCTGAACACTGAAGCTTTCTTT	CASSGRGTTLNTEAFF
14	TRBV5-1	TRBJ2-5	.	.	TGCGCCAGCAGCTTCCGGGCCTTTCAAGAGACCCAGTACTTC	CASSFRAFQETQYF
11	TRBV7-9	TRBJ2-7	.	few	TGTGCCAGCAGCATAGGCCACGAGCAGTACTTC	CASSIGHEQYF
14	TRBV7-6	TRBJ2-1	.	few	TGTGCCAGCAGCTCAAGTGGGGTTAGGGATGAGCAGTTCTTC	CASSSSGVRDEQFF
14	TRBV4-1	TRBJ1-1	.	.	TGCGCCAGCAGCCACAGTGGTGGAAACACTGAAGCTTTCTTT	CASSHSGGNTEAFF
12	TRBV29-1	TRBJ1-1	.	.	TGCAGCGTGGGCCTGATAAACACTGAAGCTTTCTTT	CSVGLINTEAFF
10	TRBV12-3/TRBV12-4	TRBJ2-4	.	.	TGTGCCAGCAGTTTAGTGGGCCGGTACTTC	CASSLVGRYF
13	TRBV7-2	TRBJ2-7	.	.	TGTGCCAGCGGCAGGGCTAACTCCTACGAGCAGTACTTC	CASGRANSYEQYF
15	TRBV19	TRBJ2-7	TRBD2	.	TGTGCCAGTAGCCCAAGCGGGAGAAGCTCCTACGAGCAGTACTTC	CASSPSGRSSYEQYF
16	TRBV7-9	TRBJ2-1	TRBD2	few	TGTGCCAGCAGCTTAATGGTCGGACTAGCGGACAATGAGCAGTTCTTC	CASSLMVGLADNEQFF
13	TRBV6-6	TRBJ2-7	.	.	TGTGCCAGCAGTTATGTGGTCTCCTACGAGCAGTACTTC	CASSYVVSYEQYF
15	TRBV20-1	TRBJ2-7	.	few	TGCAGTGCTAGACCTACACCAGGGGCCTCCTACGAGCAGTACTTC	CSARPTPGASYEQYF
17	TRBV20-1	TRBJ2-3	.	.	TGCAGTGCCAAAGGGCCCCCGGCAGGCCCTAGCACAGATACGCAGTATTTT	CSAKGPPAGPSTDTQYF
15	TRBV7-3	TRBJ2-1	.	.	TGTGCCAGCAGCCGGACTGGGATCTCCTACAATGAGCAGTTCTTC	CASSRTGISYNEQFF
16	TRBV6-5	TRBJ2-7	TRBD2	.	TGTGCCAGCAGTTACTCCGCCAGCGGGAGGGCCGACGAGCAGTACTTC	CASSYSASGRADEQYF
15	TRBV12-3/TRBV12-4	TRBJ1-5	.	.	TGTGCCAGCAGTTCCATGGCAGGGGCGAATCAGCCCCAGCATTTT	CASSSMAGANQPQHF
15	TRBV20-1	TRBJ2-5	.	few	TGCAGTGCTAGAGCCCCCGGGAACATTAAAGAGACCCAGTACTTC	CSARAPGNIKETQYF
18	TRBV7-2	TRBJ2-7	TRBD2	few	TGTGCCAGCAGCTTAGCACCTCCCACACTAGCGGGACCCTACGAGCAGTACTTC	CASSLAPPTLAGPYEQYF
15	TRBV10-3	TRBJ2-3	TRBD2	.	TGTGCCACCTCGTTTGGGACTAGCGGTGGAGATACGCAGTATTTT	CATSFGTSGGDTQYF
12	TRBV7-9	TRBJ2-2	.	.	TGTGCCAGCAGCCGTAAAACCGGGGAGCTGTTTTTT	CASSRKTGELFF
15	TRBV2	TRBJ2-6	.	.	TGTGCCAGCAGCAAAGGTATATCCGGGGCCAACGTCCTGACTTTC	CASSKGISGANVLTF
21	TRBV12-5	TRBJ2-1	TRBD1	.	TGTGCTAGTGGTTTGGAAAGACAGGGGGGACTTTCAGATAGGTCCTACAATGAGCAGTTCTTC	CASGLERQGGLSDRSYNEQFF
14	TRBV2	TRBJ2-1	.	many	TGTGCCAGCAGTGAATTGAATCTAGTCAATGAGCAGTTCTTC	CASSELNLVNEQFF
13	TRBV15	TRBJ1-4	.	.	TGTGCCACCAGCAGCTTAACACAAGGGAAACTGTTTTTT	CATSSLTQGKLFF
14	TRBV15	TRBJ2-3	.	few	TGTGCCACCAGATCCGGACTCCTCACAGATACGCAGTATTTT	CATRSGLLTDTQYF
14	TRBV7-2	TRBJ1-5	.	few	TGTGCCAGCAGCTTAGAACAGGGTTGGCAGCCCCAGCATTTT	CASSLEQGWQPQHF
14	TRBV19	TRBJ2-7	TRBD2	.	TGTGCCAGTACCACGACTAGCGGGGCGGGAGAGCAGTACTTC	CASTTTSGAGEQYF
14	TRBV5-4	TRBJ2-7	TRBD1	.	TGTGCCAGCAGCTACCGGGACAGGACCTACGAGCAGTACTTC	CASSYRDRTYEQYF
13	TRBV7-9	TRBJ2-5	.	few	TGTGCCAGCATCACTCCGGGACAAGAGACCCAGTACTTC	CASITPGQETQYF
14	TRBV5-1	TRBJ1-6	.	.	TGCGCCAGCAGCTTGGAAGGAGATAATTCACCCCTCCACTTT	CASSLEGDNSPLHF
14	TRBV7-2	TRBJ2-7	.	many	TGTGCCAGCAGCACGCACGGACAGCTTTACGAGCAGTACTTC	CASSTHGQLYEQYF
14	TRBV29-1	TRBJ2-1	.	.	TGCAGCGTTGATTGGGAACTATCCTACAATGAGCAGTTCTTC	CSVDWELSYNEQFF
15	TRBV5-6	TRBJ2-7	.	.	TGTGCCAGCAGCTGGTCTCAGGATTGGGTCTACGAGCAGTACTTC	CASSWSQDWVYEQYF
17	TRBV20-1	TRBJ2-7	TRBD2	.	TGCAGTGCTAGAGATTGGGACTCTAGCGGGAGTTTTACCGAGCAGTACTTC	CSARDWDSSGSFTEQYF
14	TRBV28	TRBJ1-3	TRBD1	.	TGTGCCAGCAACGAGGCAGGGGGTGGAAACACCATATATTTT	CASNEAGGGNTIYF
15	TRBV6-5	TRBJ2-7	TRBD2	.	TGTGCCAGCAGTTATGAAAGCGGGAGGGTTTACGAGCAGTACTTC	CASSYESGRVYEQYF
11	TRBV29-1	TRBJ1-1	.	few	TGCAGCGTTGAATCCTTGGCAGAAGCTTTCTTT	CSVESLAEAFF
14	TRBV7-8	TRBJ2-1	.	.	TGTGCCAGCAGCCACAGAACAGGGACCGATGAGCAGTTCTTC	CASSHRTGTDEQFF
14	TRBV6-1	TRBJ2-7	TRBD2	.	TGTGCCAGCCGACTGACTGCGGGAGTTCACGAGCAGTACTTC	CASRLTAGVHEQYF
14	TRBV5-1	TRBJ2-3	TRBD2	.	TGCGCCAGCAGGCCGGGAGGTAACCCAGATACGCAGTATTTT	CASRPGGNPDTQYF
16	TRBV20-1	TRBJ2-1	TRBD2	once	TGCAGTGCTAGAGAGCCGACTAGCCCTCGTGGCAATGAGCAGTTCTTC	CSAREPTSPRGNEQFF
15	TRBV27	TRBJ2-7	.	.	TGTGCCAGCAGTTTAGCCGGGGCGCAGAACTACGAGCAGTACTTC	CASSLAGAQNYEQYF
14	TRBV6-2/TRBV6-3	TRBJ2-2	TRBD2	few	TGTGCCAGCACAAGCGGGAGTCACACCGGGGAGCTGTTTTTT	CASTSGSHTGELFF
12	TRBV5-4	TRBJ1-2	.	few	TGTGCCAGCAGCTTGGACACTTCCATCTCCGCCTTC	CASSLDTSISAF